These 27 T cell receptor beta chains were all obtained from the same sample, sequenced in a study of cytomegalovirus exposure and HLA in healthy donors. The primer mix had 60 Vbeta and 13 Jbeta primers. TCRdb keeps only in-frame clones here, not all; method: immunoSEQ multiplex PCR. The table includes 90,000 to 130,000 clones, around 78% detected once. Material for sequencing was PBMCs. The receptors were gathered from a woman aged 25 to 45 in good health and CMV-seronegative.

In this sample, this clone turned up a few times. The V gene is TRBV5-1, the J gene TRBJ1-3; no clear D. V lost 0 bases and J 4 bases, leaving 8 bases between the germline ends. This CDR3 region has 14 residues. Germline lookup yields CDR1 SGHRS and CDR2 YFSETQ. CDR3 residues: CASSLVGLGNTIYF. The CDR3 DNA sequence: TGCGCCAGCAGCTTGGTAGGACTAGGAAACACCATATATTTT.

This clone was detected once. The chain has TRBV30 and TRBJ1-4; weak D call: TRBD1 (6 bases). CDR3 length: 14 amino acids. Looked up from germline, CDR1 is GTSNPN and CDR2 is SVGIG (reference sequence). With 7 bases removed from V and 7 bases from J, the gap between germline ends came to 19 bases. The CDR3 protein is CALLVRGRGEKLFF. In DNA form, the CDR3 reads TGTGCCTTGCTAGTTAGGGGGAGAGGTGAAAAACTGTTTTTT.

This clone was seen more than once but under ten times. V usage is TRBV5-6 and J usage is TRBJ1-1, with D perhaps matching TRBD1 (5 bases). This CDR3 has 16 residues. Trimming stripped 0 bases from V and 1 base from J, with 13 bases between. CDR1 is SGHDT, CDR2 YYEEEE, per germline. The CDR3 protein is CASSLVGEGRNTEAFF. The DNA of the CDR3 is TGTGCCAGCAGCTTGGTTGGGGAGGGGCGGAACACTGAAGCTTTCTTT.

This sequence joins TRBV4-1 and TRBJ2-7; D gene uncertain. The CDR3 has 16 amino acids. With 0 bases removed from V and 2 bases from J, the gap between germline ends came to 14 bases. Germline V gene sequence: CDR1 MGHRA, CDR2 YSYEKL. The CDR3 loop is CASSQDPQVTTYEQYF. The CDR3 bases are TGCGCCAGCAGCCAAGATCCCCAGGTAACAACCTACGAGCAGTACTTC.

J is TRBJ2-6 and V is TRBV5-1; 8 nucleotides line up with TRBD1. CDR1 and CDR2 (germline): SGHRS, YFSETQ. With V trimmed by 2 bases and J by 1 base, 17 bases remained unmatched. This CDR3 is 21 amino acids long. DNA of the CDR3: TGCGCCAGCAGCTTTACCCATAACCCGGGACAGGATTCGTCTGGGGCCAACGTCCTGACTTTC. It yields the protein CASSFTHNPGQDSSGANVLTF.

V usage is TRBV7-9 and J usage is TRBJ1-1; 7 bases are a match to TRBD1. The J segment lost 0 bases and the V segment lost 5 bases, leaving 18 bases of the junction unmatched. Germline V CDR1 and CDR2: SEHNR, FQNEAQ (reference sequence). This CDR3 region has 19 residues. The CDR3 DNA follows: TGTGCCAGCAGCGCCTCCCCGTATCACAGGGGCATTGTGAACACTGAAGCTTTCTTT. Translation gives CASSASPYHRGIVNTEAFF.

The chain couples TRBV7-9 to TRBJ1-2; TRBD1 aligns across 11 bases. Germline V gives CDR1 SEHNR, CDR2 FQNEAQ (reference sequence). The CDR3 is 14 amino acids. The V and J ends lost 1 base and 8 bases, in that order; junction bases with no gene match: 3. The CDR3 region is CASSLDGTGGGYTF. DNA for the CDR3: TGTGCCAGCAGCTTAGACGGGACAGGGGGAGGCTACACCTTC.

This chain links TRBV7-2 with TRBJ2-5; 10 positions match TRBD2. Germline V gene data show CDR1 as SGHTA and CDR2 as FQGNSA. V gave up 1 base and J gave up 5 bases; unmatched junction bases: 7. The CDR3 totals 16 residues. As DNA, the CDR3 is TGTGCCAGCAGCTTAGGGTCAGCGGGGGGGCTCGAGACCCAGTACTTC. Translated, it gives CASSLGSAGGLETQYF.

This chain links TRBV7-9 with TRBJ2-1; possible D gene TRBD1, 6 bases. The germline V gene encodes CDR1 SEHNR and CDR2 FQNEAQ (reference sequence). V lost 3 bases and J 9 bases, leaving 9 bases between the germline ends. The CDR3 spans 12 residues. The CDR3 protein is CASSFVRGEQFF. CDR3 coding DNA: TGTGCCAGCAGCTTCGTCAGGGGTGAGCAGTTCTTC.

This rearrangement joins TRBV4-1 to TRBJ1-2; 10 bases map to TRBD1. The V and J ends lost 1 base and 8 bases, in that order; junction bases with no gene match: 1. The CDR3 consists of 13 residues. The germline CDR1 and CDR2 sequences are MGHRA and YSYEKL. The CDR3 region has the DNA TGCGCCAGCAGCCAAGTGACAGGGGGCGGCTACACCTTC. Its protein product is CASSQVTGGGYTF.

This sequence joins TRBV5-4 and TRBJ2-1; perhaps TRBD2 as D (6 bases). Germline lookup yields CDR1 SGHNT and CDR2 YYREEE (reference sequence). V was clipped by 4 bases and J by 1 base, with 15 bases between them. CDR3 length equals 16 residues. The CDR3: CASSPPGTQSYNEQFF. In DNA form, the CDR3 reads TGTGCCAGCAGCCCCCCTGGGACTCAATCCTACAATGAGCAGTTCTTC.

This chain links TRBV7-9 with TRBJ2-7; TRBD1 matches 7 bases. The CDR3 has 15 amino acids. With 5 bases clipped from V and 0 bases from J, the junction kept 7 bases outside the gene matches. The germline V gene has CDR1 SEHNR and CDR2 FQNEAQ (reference sequence). The CDR3 protein is CASSEIGTVSYEQYF. As DNA, the CDR3 is TGTGCCAGCAGCGAAATCGGGACAGTCTCCTACGAGCAGTACTTC.

CDR3: CATSRGTEETQYF. Here the CDR3 DNA reads TGTGCCACCAGCCGAGGAACTGAAGAGACCCAGTACTTC. The chain has TRBV15 and TRBJ2-5; unclear D gene. Germline V lookup: CDR1 LNHNV, CDR2 YYDKDF (reference sequence). The length of the CDR3 is 13 residues. The V and J ends lost 5 bases and 3 bases respectively, with 10 bases between them.

J is TRBJ2-7 and V is TRBV19; tentative D call: TRBD2 (6 bases). V was trimmed by 5 bases and J by 6 bases, leaving 11 bases between them. This CDR3 contains 12 residues. Germline assignment: CDR1 LNHDA and CDR2 SQIVND (reference sequence). The CDR3 loop reads CASSWRAGEQYF. Written as DNA, the CDR3 is TGTGCCAGTAGTTGGAGGGCTGGCGAGCAGTACTTC.

The genes are TRBV7-2 and TRBJ2-7, with TRBD1 matching over 12 bases. After removal of 0 bases from V and 5 bases from J, the junction contained 5 bases not matched to a gene. This CDR3 contains 16 residues. Germline-derived CDR1 and CDR2 are SGHTA and FQGNSA. The CDR3 nucleotides are TGTGCCAGCAGCTTAGCCGGGACAGGGGGCTTCAACGAGCAGTACTTC. Its translation: CASSLAGTGGFNEQYF.

The CDR3 DNA sequence: TGTGCCAGCAGTTTAGGACAGAATGCTGAAGCTTTCTTT. Its translation is CASSLGQNAEAFF. V and J are TRBV9 and TRBJ1-1; D might be TRBD1 (6 bases). The CDR3 loop spans 13 amino acids. The V gene's germline CDR1 is SGDLS and CDR2 YYNGEE. Trimming pared 5 bases from V and 6 bases from J, leaving 14 bases between. The full variable domain, with the rest looked up from reference TRBV9 and TRBJ1-1, is DSGVTQTPKHLITATGQRVTLRCSPRSGDLSVYWYQQSLDQGLQFLIQYYNGEERAKGNILERFSAQQFPDLHSELNLSSLELGDSALYFCASSLGQNAEAFFGQGTRLTVV.

This sequence joins TRBV19 and TRBJ1-1; the D is unclear. The CDR3 consists of 11 residues. V lost 3 bases to trimming and J lost 6 bases, with 5 bases between them. Germline loops: CDR1 LNHDA, CDR2 SQIVND (reference sequence). The CDR3 bases are TGTGCCAGTAGTATCCGGGCTGAAGCTTTCTTT. Translated, it gives CASSIRAEAFF.

Only one count was recorded for this clone. The V gene is TRBV6-5, the J gene TRBJ1-3; TRBD1 matches at 7 bases. From germline, CDR1 is MNHEY and CDR2 SVGAGI. This CDR3 has 15 amino acids. The junction had 9 bases not matched to a gene; V was cut back by 7 bases and J by 3 bases. CDR3 coding DNA: TGTGCCAGCAAACGGACAGGAGGCTTTGGAAACACCATATATTTT. Encoded protein: CASKRTGGFGNTIYF.

This chain joins TRBV4-3 and TRBJ2-2, with TRBD2 as a possible D gene (6 bases). Trimming removed 0 bases from V and 4 bases from J, with 12 bases in between. Germline lookup yields CDR1 LGHNA and CDR2 YSLEER. The CDR3 loop spans 16 amino acids. The CDR3 loop is CASSQEDLGGTGELFF. Here the CDR3 DNA reads TGCGCCAGCAGCCAAGAGGACTTGGGGGGCACCGGGGAGCTGTTTTTT.

The V gene is TRBV30, the J gene TRBJ2-3; TRBD2 matches at 7 bases. Unmatched junction bases numbered 10, after V lost 2 bases and J lost 5 bases. Germline assignment: CDR1 GTSNPN and CDR2 SVGIG (reference sequence). This CDR3 has 15 amino acids. CDR3 residues: CAWSNLSGALDTQYF. Written as DNA, the CDR3 is TGTGCCTGGAGTAATTTAAGCGGGGCCTTAGATACGCAGTATTTT.

The rearrangement uses TRBV5-4 and TRBJ2-5; 8 positions agree with TRBD2. CDR3 size: 18 residues. The germline CDR1 and CDR2 sequences are SGHNT and YYREEE (reference sequence). With 0 bases clipped from V and 5 bases from J, the junction kept 15 bases outside the gene matches. CDR3 bases: TGTGCCAGCAGCTTGGCCGGTCTCGGGGGGGGCTTTTCCGAGACCCAGTACTTC. Amino acid sequence: CASSLAGLGGGFSETQYF.

The rearrangement links TRBV7-2 to TRBJ1-4; no definite D call. The CDR3 extends over 14 amino acids. Trimming pared 5 bases from V and 0 bases from J, leaving 7 bases between. Germline V lookup: CDR1 SGHTA, CDR2 FQGNSA. CDR3 DNA: TGTGCCAGCAGCCGCAGTGCAACTAATGAAAAACTGTTTTTT. This codes for CASSRSATNEKLFF.

The chain couples TRBV4-1 to TRBJ1-3, with no clear D. The CDR3 consists of 16 residues. V shed 6 bases and J shed 0 bases, with 15 bases lying between them. The germline V gene encodes CDR1 MGHRA and CDR2 YSYEKL. Here the CDR3 DNA reads TGCGCCAGCAGGGGAGTCGGCTTTTCCTCTGGAAACACCATATATTTT. This translates into CASRGVGFSSGNTIYF.

The V call is TRBV5-4, the J call TRBJ2-1; 10 nucleotides match TRBD2. The CDR3 extends over 15 amino acids. CDR1 and CDR2 (germline): SGHNT, YYREEE (reference sequence). V shed 3 bases, J shed 11 bases, and the junction held 11 bases outside the gene matches. The CDR3 coding sequence is TGTGCCAGCAGCTCCCTAGCGGGGGACGAGGGAAAGCAGTTCTTC. It translates to CASSSLAGDEGKQFF.

The table lists this clone with a few counts. The chain carries TRBV25-1 and TRBJ1-4, with D unresolved. Germline V gene sequence: CDR1 MGHDK, CDR2 SYGVNS. The V gene lost 3 bases and the J gene lost 5 bases, with 10 bases spanning the gap. The CDR3 extends over 14 amino acids. The CDR3 loop reads CASSDLALNEKLFF. The CDR3 coding sequence is TGTGCCAGCAGTGACCTGGCCTTGAATGAAAAACTGTTTTTT.

The chain uses TRBV28 and TRBJ2-5; TRBD1 is a possible D gene (7 bases). Germline CDR1 MDHEN, CDR2 SYDVKM. The CDR3 is 14 amino acids. Trimming shortened V by 8 bases and J by 4 bases, and 17 bases separated the two germline ends. The CDR3 region is CASGGGAFPETQYF. DNA of the CDR3: TGTGCCAGCGGAGGGGGCGCGTTTCCAGAGACCCAGTACTTC. Full variable domain (rest looked up from reference TRBV28 and TRBJ2-5): DVKVTQSSRYLVKRTGEKVFLECVQDMDHENMFWYRQDPGLGLRLIYFSYDVKMKEKGDIPEGYSVSREKKERFSLILESASTNQTSMYLCASGGGAFPETQYFGPGTRLLVL.

The rearrangement uses TRBV18 and TRBJ1-5; 8 nucleotides align to TRBD1. The length of the CDR3 is 14 residues. J was trimmed by 4 bases and V by 5 bases; bases with no gene match: 4. Germline V CDR1 and CDR2: KGHSH, LQKENI. CDR3 in amino acids: CASSTTGGNQPQHF. CDR3 sequence (DNA): TGTGCCAGCTCAACTACAGGGGGGAATCAGCCCCAGCATTTT.